A few counts support the clone carrying this TCR beta chain. Its antigen is still unknown. V was clipped by 8 bases and J by 7 bases; unmatched bases: 10. The length of the CDR3 is 13 residues. The germline V gene has CDR1 MDHEN and CDR2 SYDVKM. Tagging with unique molecular identifiers was a feature of the TCR beta cDNA libraries. TCRdb used MiXCR to reprocess the PCR reads, holding one entry per CDR3 protein. Of 250,000 to 300,000 distinct CDR3 sequences detected, 35% to 40% appear once; the ten largest clones hold under 5.5%. This entry belongs to a study of post-analysis software for immune sequencing data. General study findings and limits: Controls showed lower frequencies than patients for roughly 5 TRBV segments, and TRBV5-6, TRBV5-1 and TRBV20-1 were among these.

The sample was blood. The source is a girl under 18 with multiple sclerosis. The chain combines TRBV28 with TRBJ1-1, with 7 bases that match TRBD1. The CDR3 DNA sequence: TGTGCCAGCCAAGACCAGGGGGGGTTTGAAGCTTTCTTT. The encoded protein is CASQDQGGFEAFF.